The next 3 T cell receptor beta chains were all read from a single sample in a study of cytomegalovirus exposure and HLA in healthy donors. The study ran its PCR with 60 Vbeta and 13 Jbeta primers. Assay: immunoSEQ multiplex PCR; the TCRdb copy retains only in-frame clones and omits some. The sample shows 95,000 to 100,000 clones, around 74% of them seen only once. Sequences were obtained from PBMCs. The receptors here all came from a man aged 35-49 years in good health and CMV-seropositive.

This CDR3 is CAERTSGHNTGELFF. In nucleotides, the CDR3 is TGTGCCGAGAGGACTAGCGGGCACAACACCGGGGAGCTGTTTTTT. J is TRBJ2-2 and V is TRBV7-2; 11 bases map to TRBD2. After removal of 11 bases from V and 2 bases from J, the junction contained 7 bases not matched to a gene. There are 15 residues in the CDR3. Germline loops: CDR1 SGHTA, CDR2 FQGNSA.

This clone has just one count. The V and J genes are TRBV5-3 and TRBJ2-7; TRBD1 aligns across 11 bases. TRBV5-3 is an ORF, with its function uncertain. The CDR3 sequence is 15 residues long. V lost 10 bases, J lost 5 bases, and 14 bases stayed unmatched. The DNA for the CDR3 is TGTGCCCCTAAGGGACCGGGACAGGGGGACCACGAGCAGTACTTC. Protein: CAPKGPGQGDHEQYF.

This clone was seen a single time. The chain recombines TRBV19 with TRBJ1-4; 8 bases are a match to TRBD1. Germline V gene sequence: CDR1 LNHDA, CDR2 SQIVND (reference sequence). After removal of 2 bases from V and 6 bases from J, the junction contained 5 bases not matched to a gene. This CDR3 is 15 amino acids long. CDR3 bases: TGTGCCAGTAGTATATCAGGACAGGGCCATGAAAAACTGTTTTTT. This translates into CASSISGQGHEKLFF. Filled out from reference TRBV19 and TRBJ1-4, the complete variable domain reads DGGITQSPKYLFRKEGQNVTLSCEQNLNHDAMYWYRQDPGQGLRLIYYSQIVNDFQKGDIAEGYSVSREKKESFPLTVTSAQKNPTAFYLCASSISGQGHEKLFFGSGTQLSVL.